The source of this T cell receptor (beta chain) is a study of regulatory T cells in long-lasting Graves disease. Whole-study context: Graves' cases, newly diagnosed, had used antithyroid drugs under 3 months.

Only a few counts were recorded for this clonotype. Germline V gene sequence: CDR1 MGHRA, CDR2 YSYEKL. This CDR3 spans 17 amino acids. Trimming took 2 bases from V and 4 from J; bases not matched to a gene: 11. Arm-PCR of CDR3 regions and iRepertoire HTBI primers were used to build TCR beta libraries. TCRdb called the multiplex PCR reads again in MiXCR, with one record for every CDR3 protein. The sample contains around 450,000 distinct CDR3 sequences, over 14% of which appear only once. The time point is: newly diagnosed GD, antithyroid drugs for less than 3 months. Generation of the TCR library employed RNA extracted from PBMCs. Another study also made use of these data, one on T cells in Graves' hyperthyroidism and ophthalmopathy. From that paper: Clinical symptoms, serum thyroxine, TRAb, thyroid ultrasound and orbital computed tomography established diagnosis. The HTBI primer set was used in a first-round RT-PCR of the TCR CDR3.

The clonotype was recovered from a woman aged 40 to 49 with Graves disease. Sequencing was performed on peripheral blood mononuclear cells (PBMCs), taken at new diagnosis, from a patient treated with antithyroid drugs. The chain couples TRBV4-1 to TRBJ2-5, with 9 bases fitting TRBD2. The CDR3 loop is CASSQKGVEAGGETQYF. The CDR3, as DNA: TGCGCCAGCAGCCAAAAAGGGGTAGAAGCGGGAGGAGAGACCCAGTACTTC.